This T cell receptor beta chain was profiled in a study of early T cells in non-severe SARS-CoV-2 infection. As for the study in general: It was bulk RNA from unsorted whole blood that was sequenced, and the chains were unpaired.

There are 14 residues in the CDR3. V was pared by 4 bases and J by 7 bases, with 14 bases between. Germline V CDR1 and CDR2: SGHKS, YYEKEE (reference sequence). Individual cDNA molecules were tagged with unique molecular identifiers. TCRdb re-derived calls from the 5' RACE reads in MiXCR, one entry per CDR3 protein. The sample has more than 65,000 distinct CDR3 sequences, roughly 4.9% seen once; the top ten hold approximately 3.7%. J is TRBJ1-4 and V is TRBV5-5; D may be TRBD1 (6 bases). This material consisted of whole blood, taken at baseline. The receptor comes from an adult who was a healthcare worker with PCR-confirmed SARS-CoV-2 infection or an uninfected control (not recorded which). The donor label of this sample is uncertain. The CDR3 region has the DNA TGTGCCAGCAGCCCCGGGGAGGGGGGTGAAAAACTGTTTTTT. This gives the protein CASSPGEGGEKLFF.